These 5 T cell receptor beta chains were all obtained from the same sample, sequenced in a study of blood T cell repertoires in COVID-19. The repertoire was sequenced with immunoSEQ multiplex PCR; TCRdb's copy has only in-frame clones and lacks some. The repertoire holds a few hundred thousand clones, with 85% to 90% as singletons. The specimen sequenced was PBMCs or T cells enriched from blood (not recorded which). Receptors originate from a man aged 18 to 29 who had recovered from COVID-19.

The chain joins TRBV6-5 to TRBJ1-1, with 9 nucleotides matching TRBD1. The CDR3 extends over 15 amino acids. The germline V gene has CDR1 MNHEY and CDR2 SVGAGI. V dropped 6 bases and J dropped 3; count of bases not matched to a gene: 8. The CDR3 sequence: CASRRSRDRDTEAFF. CDR3 bases: TGTGCCAGCAGACGATCCCGGGACAGGGACACTGAAGCTTTCTTT.

The chain uses TRBV7-2 and TRBJ2-7; TRBD2 agrees at 11 bases. CDR1 is SGHTA, CDR2 FQGNSA, per germline. CDR3 size: 16 residues. The V gene end was trimmed by 5 bases and the J gene end by 5 bases; junction bases not matched to a gene: 11. The CDR3, as DNA: TGTGCCAGCAGCACTCTTCAACTAGCGGGAGCTGACGAGCAGTACTTC. The encoded protein is CASSTLQLAGADEQYF.

The chain couples TRBV9 to TRBJ2-1; TRBD2 aligns across 10 bases. Losses at the gene ends were 4 bases for V and 1 base for J; bases not matched to a gene: 2. There are 15 residues in the CDR3. The germline V gene encodes CDR1 SGDLS and CDR2 YYNGEE. The CDR3 nucleotides read TGTGCCAGCAGCCCTAGCGGGGGTTCCTACAATGAGCAGTTCTTC. Translating it yields CASSPSGGSYNEQFF.

This clone turned up a few times. CDR3 loop: CASSRQGAYEQYF. The CDR3 DNA reads as TGTGCCAGCAGTCGGCAGGGGGCCTACGAGCAGTACTTC. The chain employs TRBV9 and TRBJ2-7; TRBD1 aligns across 7 bases. Looked up from germline, CDR1 is SGDLS and CDR2 is YYNGEE. The trim removed 5 bases at V and 2 bases at J, leaving 4 bases unmatched. CDR3 size: 13 residues.

This chain uses TRBV5-1 with TRBJ2-7; tentatively, D is TRBD2 (5 bases). The CDR3 is 14 amino acids. Per the germline V gene, CDR1 is SGHRS and CDR2 is YFSETQ. Trimming removed 1 base from V and 6 bases from J, with 14 bases in between. The CDR3 region has the DNA TGCGCCAGCAGCTTGAGCGGTCTGTCGAGCGAGCAGTACTTC. Amino acid sequence: CASSLSGLSSEQYF. Variable domain in full (rest from reference TRBV5-1 and TRBJ2-7): KAGVTQTPRYLIKTRGQQVTLSCSPISGHRSVSWYQQTPGQGLQFLFEYFSETQRNKGNFPGRFSGRQFSNSRSEMNVSTLELGDSALYLCASSLSGLSSEQYFGPGTRLTVT.